The 11 T cell receptor beta chains below were found in one sample sequenced in a study of blood T cell repertoires in COVID-19. Generated by immunoSEQ multiplex PCR, the TCRdb table keeps only in-frame clones and is missing some. Here the sample spans more than 85,000 clones, roughly 87% being singletons. Sequenced sample: peripheral blood. The source is a man over 45 with active COVID-19.

The chain uses TRBV5-6 and TRBJ2-7; D might be TRBD2 (6 bases). Germline loops: CDR1 SGHDT, CDR2 YYEEEE. CDR3 size: 14 residues. Trimming took 2 bases from V and 7 from J, leaving 16 bases between them. CDR3 in DNA: TGTGCCAGCAGCTTTGGGGGGAGTGTGGGAGAGCAGTACTTC. Amino acid sequence: CASSFGGSVGEQYF.

The chain combines TRBV6-6 with TRBJ1-6, with D perhaps TRBD1 (6 bases). This CDR3 is built from 17 residues. Germline V CDR1 and CDR2: MNHNY, SVGAGI (reference sequence). With 5 bases removed from V and 6 bases from J, the gap between germline ends came to 20 bases. The DNA for the CDR3 is TGTGCCAGCAGTCGAATGACAGGCGAAGTGGGTAATTCACCCCTCCACTTT. Its protein is CASSRMTGEVGNSPLHF.

This clone was seen only once. The chain recombines TRBV19 with TRBJ1-5; D is perhaps TRBD1 (6 bases). Trimming left V 7 bases short and J 0 bases short, with 19 bases between. Germline values: CDR1 LNHDA, CDR2 SQIVND (reference sequence). The CDR3 has 17 amino acids. CDR3 DNA sequence: TGTGCCAGTACGGGCCAGGGGTTCGTTTTTAGCAATCAGCCCCAGCATTTT. It encodes CASTGQGFVFSNQPQHF.

The rearrangement uses TRBV28 and TRBJ1-6; no firm D call. The V gene lost 2 bases and the J gene lost 8 bases, with 10 bases spanning the gap. Germline V lookup: CDR1 MDHEN, CDR2 SYDVKM. CDR3 size: 14 residues. CDR3 residues: CASSLGFGDSPLHF. The CDR3, as DNA: TGTGCCAGCAGTTTAGGTTTCGGGGATTCACCCCTCCACTTT.

The rearrangement joins TRBV11-2 to TRBJ1-1; a possible D gene is TRBD1 (5 bases). Germline CDR1 SGHAT, CDR2 FQNNGV. The CDR3 extends over 14 amino acids. V lost 0 bases to trimming and J lost 4 bases, with 9 bases between them. The CDR3 region is CASSLDRVGTEAFF. The CDR3, as DNA: TGTGCCAGCAGCTTAGACAGGGTGGGCACTGAAGCTTTCTTT. Supplemented by reference TRBV11-2 and TRBJ1-1, the full variable domain reads EAGVAQSPRYKIIEKRQSVAFWCNPISGHATLYWYQQILGQGPKLLIQFQNNGVVDDSQLPKDRFSAERLKGVDSTLKIQPAKLEDSAVYLCASSLDRVGTEAFFGQGTRLTVV.

The chain joins TRBV29-1 to TRBJ2-7; D is perhaps TRBD2 (6 bases). V lost 6 bases and J lost 0, with 9 bases in between. Germline CDR1 and CDR2: SQVTM and ANQGSEA. There are 12 residues in the CDR3. In DNA, the CDR3 is TGCAGCGTCCGGACTAACTCCTACGAGCAGTACTTC. Encoded protein: CSVRTNSYEQYF.

The chain links TRBV19 to TRBJ1-1; no reliable D call. The CDR3 has 12 amino acids. CDR1 is LNHDA, CDR2 SQIVND, per germline (reference sequence). Trimming removed 3 bases at V and 6 bases at J, with 8 bases between. The CDR3 sequence is CASSMGVAEAFF. CDR3 coding DNA: TGTGCCAGTAGTATGGGAGTCGCTGAAGCTTTCTTT.

V usage is TRBV5-6 and J usage is TRBJ1-6; perhaps TRBD1 as D (5 bases). CDR1 SGHDT and CDR2 YYEEEE come from the germline V gene. Trimming stripped 4 bases from V and 4 bases from J, with 15 bases between. The CDR3 length is 16 residues. The CDR3 DNA reads TGTGCCAGCAGCCCAATCCCAGGGAATTATAATTCACCCCTCCACTTT. Its protein product is CASSPIPGNYNSPLHF.

V is TRBV25-1 and J is TRBJ2-4; 11 bases are a match to TRBD1. V shed 3 bases, J shed 7 bases, and the junction held 5 bases outside the gene matches. The CDR3 runs 15 residues. Germline CDR1 is MGHDK and CDR2 is SYGVNS. CDR3 coding DNA: TGTGCCAGCAGTGATGACCGGACAGGGGGCAACATTCAGTACTTC. It codes for CASSDDRTGGNIQYF.

The rearrangement uses TRBV7-9 and TRBJ1-1; D ambiguous. Germline V lookup: CDR1 SEHNR, CDR2 FQNEAQ (reference sequence). Trimming stripped 5 bases from V and 6 bases from J, with 10 bases between. The CDR3 loop spans 12 amino acids. CDR3 protein: CASSLPRSEAFF. CDR3 bases: TGTGCCAGCAGCCTACCGAGGTCTGAAGCTTTCTTT. Together with reference TRBV7-9 and TRBJ1-1, the CDR3 gives the full variable domain: DTGVSQNPRHKITKRGQNVTFRCDPISEHNRLYWYRQTLGQGPEFLTYFQNEAQLEKSRLLSDRFSAERPKGSFSTLEIQRTEQGDSAMYLCASSLPRSEAFFGQGTRLTVV.

This clone was detected once. The chain combines TRBV2 with TRBJ1-4; the D gene is possibly TRBD1 (6 bases). The CDR3 totals 14 residues. Germline V gives CDR1 SNHLY, CDR2 FYNNEI. V shed 5 bases and J shed 7 bases, with 14 bases lying between them. The chain's CDR3 is CASSFGTRGEKLFF. The CDR3 DNA sequence: TGTGCCAGCAGTTTCGGGACACGAGGTGAAAAACTGTTTTTT.